This paragraph covers one T cell receptor beta chain sequence. The antigen remains unidentified. This record comes from a study of OX40 agonist ivuxolimab in advanced cancers. Study observations and caveats: Both CD4+ and CD8+ T cell populations in blood had undergone clonal expansion by week 6 at 0.1 to 3.0 mg/kg.

This CDR3 is 12 amino acids long. V lost 3 bases to trimming and J lost 1 base, with 1 base between them. Germline CDR1 SNHLY, CDR2 FYNNEI. Measured with immunoSEQ multiplex PCR; TCRdb has only the in-frame clones, and not every one. The sample holds approximately 89,000 clones; roughly 88% are singletons and the top ten take 0.65% to 0.95%. The source is an adult with an advanced solid tumor such as melanoma, head and neck, liver or kidney cancer. Material: CD4+ or CD8+ T cells sorted from blood, obtained in a trial of the OX40 agonist ivuxolimab. The rearrangement uses TRBV2 and TRBJ1-5; no reliable D call. The CDR3: CASSDSNQPQHF. DNA for the CDR3: TGTGCCAGCAGTGACAGCAATCAGCCCCAGCATTTT.